Each of the 5 T cell receptor beta chains below was sequenced from the same sample in a study of naive and memory T cell subsets. Points from the study as a whole: Possibly reflecting memory cells re-expressing CD45RA, a few larger clonotypes occurred in naive repertoires, especially CD8.

The beta constant-region primer was an equimolar mix of two oligonucleotides covering TRBC1 and TRBC2. Four rounds of PCR amplified the ligated cDNA using nested alpha and beta constant-region primers plus SP2. TCRdb re-called the UMI-ligation and nested PCR reads through MiXCR, storing one row per CDR3 protein. The sample has 99,000 or so distinct CDR3 sequences; about 14% are singletons. Their antigen targets remain unknown. The sample was naive CD8+ T cells from blood. The origin of the receptors is a human donor in good health.

The rearrangement links TRBV6-1 to TRBJ2-7; D is undetermined. The V and J ends lost 5 bases and 2 bases respectively, with 13 bases between them. The CDR3 is 14 residues long. Germline V gives CDR1 MNHNS, CDR2 SASEGT. The CDR3 here is CASSTQVITYEQYF. In nucleotides, the CDR3 is TGTGCCAGCAGTACCCAGGTTATCACCTACGAGCAGTACTTC.

This clonotype was observed a handful of times. The chain employs TRBV7-9 and TRBJ1-2, with D hard to call. The CDR3 has 13 residues. Germline values: CDR1 SEHNR, CDR2 FQNEAQ (reference sequence). The V end was cut by 6 bases, the J end by 4 bases, with 12 bases between. CDR3 sequence (DNA): TGTGCCAGCAGTTCCGGGTCAGGCTATGGCTACACCTTC. This codes for CASSSGSGYGYTF. Looking up the rest from reference TRBV7-9 and TRBJ1-2 gives the full variable domain: DTGVSQNPRHKITKRGQNVTFRCDPISEHNRLYWYRQTLGQGPEFLTYFQNEAQLEKSRLLSDRFSAERPKGSFSTLEIQRTEQGDSAMYLCASSSGSGYGYTFGSGTRLTVV.

This clonotype was counted at least ten times. V usage is TRBV30 and J usage is TRBJ2-7; tentative D call: TRBD2 (5 bases). V lost 2 bases and J lost 0, with 11 bases in between. Germline assignment: CDR1 GTSNPN and CDR2 SVGIG (reference sequence). This CDR3 comprises 14 residues. CDR3 sequence reads: CAWSRETNSYEQYF. Here the CDR3 DNA reads TGTGCCTGGAGTAGGGAGACAAACTCCTACGAGCAGTACTTC.

Many counts were recorded for this clonotype. V usage is TRBV9 and J usage is TRBJ2-1; 9 bases map to TRBD1. This CDR3 is 15 amino acids long. From germline, CDR1 is SGDLS and CDR2 YYNGEE. V dropped 4 bases and J dropped 2; count of bases not matched to a gene: 4. The DNA of the CDR3 is TGTGCCAGCAGCCCGGGACAGGGTCCCTACAATGAGCAGTTCTTC. Protein sequence: CASSPGQGPYNEQFF.

This clonotype was recorded a few times. This chain uses TRBV2 with TRBJ1-6; 8 bases agree with TRBD1. The ends lost 2 bases at V and 0 bases at J; junction bases unmatched: 6. Germline V gives CDR1 SNHLY, CDR2 FYNNEI. This CDR3 has 18 residues. The CDR3 bases are TGTGCCAGCAGTGAACCTCGGGACAGGTCCTCCTATAATTCACCCCTCCACTTT. Translated, it gives CASSEPRDRSSYNSPLHF.